Listed here are 11 T cell receptor beta chains from one sample, sequenced in a study of T cell changes during pregnancy in multiple sclerosis. TCRdb's copy holds only in-frame clones and misses some; the assay was immunoSEQ multiplex PCR. Here the sample spans around 57,000 clones, less than 95% being singletons. The sequenced sample was peripheral blood, obtained in the third trimester of pregnancy. These receptors all stem from a female donor in good health, enrolled as a control in a pregnancy study.

The chain joins TRBV14 to TRBJ1-1; D is perhaps TRBD1 (5 bases). CDR3 length: 13 amino acids. Trimming took 0 bases from V and 9 from J, leaving 11 bases between them. CDR1 is SGHDN, CDR2 FVKESK, per germline. CDR3 nucleotides: TGTGCCAGCAGCCAAGATGCGGGGCCTCAAGCTTTCTTT. Translating it yields CASSQDAGPQAFF.

This rearrangement joins TRBV7-2 to TRBJ2-7, with 12 bases fitting TRBD2. V was clipped by 5 bases and J by 3 bases; unmatched bases: 5. The germline gives CDR1 SGHTA, CDR2 FQGNSA. The CDR3 contains 15 residues. CDR3: CASSQTSGGLYEQYF. DNA for the CDR3: TGTGCCAGCAGCCAGACTAGCGGGGGACTCTACGAGCAGTACTTC.

The V gene is TRBV19, the J gene TRBJ2-1, with TRBD2 as a possible D gene (6 bases). The CDR3 totals 14 residues. Germline loops: CDR1 LNHDA, CDR2 SQIVND (reference sequence). Trimming pared 6 bases from V and 6 bases from J, leaving 15 bases between. CDR3 in DNA: TGTGCCAGTAGCCTACGCGGACTACCCAATGAGCAGTTCTTC. Translating gives CASSLRGLPNEQFF.

The J gene is TRBJ1-2, the V gene TRBV7-6, with TRBD1 identical over 7 bases. CDR3 length: 15 amino acids. The V and J ends lost 4 bases and 4 bases, in that order; junction bases with no gene match: 9. Germline-derived CDR1 and CDR2 are SGHVS and FNYEAQ. In nucleotides, the CDR3 is TGTGCCAGCAGCTCCAGGCAGGGGGTTTCCTATGGCTACACCTTC. Protein product: CASSSRQGVSYGYTF.

The chain joins TRBV25-1 to TRBJ2-7; the D gene is possibly TRBD1 (6 bases). The CDR3 sequence is 12 residues long. CDR1 and CDR2 (germline): MGHDK, SYGVNS. V was pared by 4 bases and J by 4 bases, with 8 bases between. This chain's CDR3 is CASSVRGYEQYF. DNA for the CDR3: TGTGCCAGCAGTGTTAGGGGGTACGAGCAGTACTTC.

This clone was seen just once. The chain links TRBV18 to TRBJ1-1; maybe TRBD1 (5 bases). V lost 3 bases and J lost 4, with 12 bases in between. Germline CDR1 and CDR2: KGHSH and LQKENI. The CDR3 runs 14 residues. CDR3 loop: CASSPVSQGTEAFF. DNA of the CDR3: TGTGCCAGCTCACCCGTGTCCCAGGGCACTGAAGCTTTCTTT.

V is TRBV9 and J is TRBJ1-3; 7 bases map to TRBD1. There are 18 residues in the CDR3. V lost 0 bases and J lost 1; bases outside the gene matches: 10. Germline CDR1 and CDR2: SGDLS and YYNGEE. The DNA of the CDR3 is TGTGCCAGCAGCGTAGGGGTCCAGGGGGGAAGGTCTGGAAACACCATATATTTT. Translation gives CASSVGVQGGRSGNTIYF. Using reference TRBV9 and TRBJ1-3 for the parts outside the CDR3, the full variable domain is DSGVTQTPKHLITATGQRVTLRCSPRSGDLSVYWYQQSLDQGLQFLIQYYNGEERAKGNILERFSAQQFPDLHSELNLSSLELGDSALYFCASSVGVQGGRSGNTIYFGEGSWLTVV.

This chain joins TRBV9 and TRBJ2-3; 10 bases line up with TRBD1. J gave up 6 bases and V 0 bases, and 7 bases lay outside the gene matches. There are 16 residues in the CDR3. Germline-derived CDR1 and CDR2 are SGDLS and YYNGEE. The CDR3 here is CASSVEGQGSVDTQYF. CDR3 coding DNA: TGTGCCAGCAGCGTAGAGGGACAGGGGTCGGTGGATACGCAGTATTTT. The full variable domain, in which reference TRBV9 and TRBJ2-3 provide the parts outside the CDR3, is DSGVTQTPKHLITATGQRVTLRCSPRSGDLSVYWYQQSLDQGLQFLIQYYNGEERAKGNILERFSAQQFPDLHSELNLSSLELGDSALYFCASSVEGQGSVDTQYFGPGTRLTVL.

The chain joins TRBV11-3 to TRBJ1-1, with 10 bases fitting TRBD1. After removal of 1 base from V and 5 bases from J, the junction contained 4 bases not matched to a gene. Germline V CDR1 and CDR2: SGHNT, YENEEA. This CDR3 contains 15 residues. The DNA of the CDR3 is TGTGCCAGCAGCTTAGGGGACAGGGGAGAAACTGAAGCTTTCTTT. Protein: CASSLGDRGETEAFF.

This clone was observed a single time. V and J are TRBV7-9 and TRBJ2-7, with 8 bases lining up with TRBD1. Per germline, CDR1 SEHNR and CDR2 FQNEAQ (reference sequence). V gave up 5 bases and J gave up 6 bases; unmatched junction bases: 6. The CDR3 has 13 amino acids. CDR3 amino acids: CASSPGQGSEQYF. The CDR3 nucleotides are TGTGCCAGCAGCCCCGGACAGGGAAGCGAGCAGTACTTC.

The V call is TRBV11-2, the J call TRBJ2-7; D possibly corresponds to TRBD2 (6 bases). V lost 1 base, J lost 2 bases, and 15 bases lay in between. Germline V lookup: CDR1 SGHAT, CDR2 FQNNGV. The CDR3 extends over 16 amino acids. Here the CDR3 reads CASSLGPGVTPYEQYF. The CDR3 DNA sequence: TGTGCCAGCAGCTTAGGTCCGGGGGTCACTCCCTACGAGCAGTACTTC.